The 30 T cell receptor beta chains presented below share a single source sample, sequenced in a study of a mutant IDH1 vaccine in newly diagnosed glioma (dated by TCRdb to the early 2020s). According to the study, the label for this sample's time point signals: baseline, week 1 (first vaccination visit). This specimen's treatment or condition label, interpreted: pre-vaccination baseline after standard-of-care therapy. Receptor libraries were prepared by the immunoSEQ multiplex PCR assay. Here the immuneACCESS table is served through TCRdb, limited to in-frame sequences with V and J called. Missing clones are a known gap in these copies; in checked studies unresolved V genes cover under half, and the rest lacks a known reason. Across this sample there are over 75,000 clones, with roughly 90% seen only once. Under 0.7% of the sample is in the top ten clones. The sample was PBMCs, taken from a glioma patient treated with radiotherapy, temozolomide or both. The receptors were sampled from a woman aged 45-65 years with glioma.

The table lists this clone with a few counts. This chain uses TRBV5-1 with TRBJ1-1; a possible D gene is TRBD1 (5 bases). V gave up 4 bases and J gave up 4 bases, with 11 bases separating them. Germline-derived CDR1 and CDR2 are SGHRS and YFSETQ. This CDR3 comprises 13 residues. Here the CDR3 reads CASSDRGFTEAFF. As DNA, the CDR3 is TGCGCCAGCAGCGACCGGGGGTTCACTGAAGCTTTCTTT. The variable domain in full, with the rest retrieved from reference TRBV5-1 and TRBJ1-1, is KAGVTQTPRYLIKTRGQQVTLSCSPISGHRSVSWYQQTPGQGLQFLFEYFSETQRNKGNFPGRFSGRQFSNSRSEMNVSTLELGDSALYLCASSDRGFTEAFFGQGTRLTVV.

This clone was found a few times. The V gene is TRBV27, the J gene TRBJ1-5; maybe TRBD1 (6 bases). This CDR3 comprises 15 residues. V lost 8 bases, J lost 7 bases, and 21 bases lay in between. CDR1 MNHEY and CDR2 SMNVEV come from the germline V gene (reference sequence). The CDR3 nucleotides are TGTGCCAGCTCTGTTCGGGGGGCGCCCCGACAGCCCCAGCATTTT. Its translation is CASSVRGAPRQPQHF.

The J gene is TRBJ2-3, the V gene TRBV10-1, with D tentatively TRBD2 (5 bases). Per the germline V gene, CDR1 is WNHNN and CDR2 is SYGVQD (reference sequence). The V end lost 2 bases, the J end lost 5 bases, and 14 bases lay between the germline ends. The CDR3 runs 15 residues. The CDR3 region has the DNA TGCGCCAGCAGTGAGACCGGGGTAGGGCGAGATACGCAGTATTTT. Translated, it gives CASSETGVGRDTQYF.

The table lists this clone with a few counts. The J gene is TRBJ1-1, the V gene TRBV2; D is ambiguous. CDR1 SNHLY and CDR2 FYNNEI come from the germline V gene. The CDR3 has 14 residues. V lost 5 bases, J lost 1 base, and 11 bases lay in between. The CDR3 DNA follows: TGTGCCAGCAGTCCCGGTGGAGAGAACACTGAAGCTTTCTTT. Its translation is CASSPGGENTEAFF.

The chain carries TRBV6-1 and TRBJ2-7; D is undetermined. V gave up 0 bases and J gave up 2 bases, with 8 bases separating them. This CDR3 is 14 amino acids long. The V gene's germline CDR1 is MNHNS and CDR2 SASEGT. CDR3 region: CASSEAYGAYEQYF. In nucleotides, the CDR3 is TGTGCCAGCAGTGAAGCTTACGGTGCCTACGAGCAGTACTTC.

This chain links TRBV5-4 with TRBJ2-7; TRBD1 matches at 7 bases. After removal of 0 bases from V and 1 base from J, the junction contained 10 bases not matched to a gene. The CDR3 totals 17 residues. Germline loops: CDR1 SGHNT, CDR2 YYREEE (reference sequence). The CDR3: CASSLAPGTESSYEQYF. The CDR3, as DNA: TGTGCCAGCAGCTTGGCGCCCGGGACAGAGTCTTCCTACGAGCAGTACTTC.

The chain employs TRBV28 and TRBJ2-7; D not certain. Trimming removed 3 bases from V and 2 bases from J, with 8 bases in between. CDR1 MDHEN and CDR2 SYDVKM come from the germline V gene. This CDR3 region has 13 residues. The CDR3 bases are TGTGCCAGCAGTTTGGCCGGTCCCTACGAGCAGTACTTC. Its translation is CASSLAGPYEQYF.

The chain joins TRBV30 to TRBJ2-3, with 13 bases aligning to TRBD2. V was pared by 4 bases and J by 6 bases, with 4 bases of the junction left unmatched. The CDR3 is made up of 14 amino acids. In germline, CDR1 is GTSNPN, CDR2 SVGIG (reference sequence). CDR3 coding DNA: TGTGCCTGGACCCCGACTAGCGGGAGGGATACGCAGTATTTT. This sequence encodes CAWTPTSGRDTQYF. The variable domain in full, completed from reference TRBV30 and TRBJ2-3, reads SQTIHQWPATLVQPVGSPLSLECTVEGTSNPNLYWYRQAAGRGLQLLFYSVGIGQISSEVPQNLSASRPQDRQFILSSKKLLLSDSGFYLCAWTPTSGRDTQYFGPGTRLTVL.

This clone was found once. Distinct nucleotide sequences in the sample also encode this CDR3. CDR3 nucleotides: TGTGCCAGCAGGGAACGCACAGATACGCAGTATTTT. Encoded protein: CASRERTDTQYF. The V and J genes are TRBV2 and TRBJ2-3; no reliable D call. The CDR3 length is 12 residues. Trimming removed 6 bases at V and 1 base at J, with 5 bases between. Looked up from germline, CDR1 is SNHLY and CDR2 is FYNNEI.

This CDR3 reads CAWSTAGGRGYTF. CDR3 in DNA: TGTGCCTGGAGTACGGCAGGCGGGCGTGGCTACACCTTC. The chain is built from TRBV30 and TRBJ1-2, with D uncertain. CDR3 length: 13 residues. Germline V gives CDR1 GTSNPN, CDR2 SVGIG (reference sequence). V lost 2 bases to trimming and J lost 7 bases, with 14 bases between them.

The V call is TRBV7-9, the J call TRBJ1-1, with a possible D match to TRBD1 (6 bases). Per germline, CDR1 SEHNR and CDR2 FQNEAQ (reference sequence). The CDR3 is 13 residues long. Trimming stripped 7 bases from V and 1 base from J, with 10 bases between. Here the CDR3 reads CASKRQENTEAFF. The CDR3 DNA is TGTGCCAGCAAAAGACAGGAGAACACTGAAGCTTTCTTT.

CDR3 amino acids: CASSLNSGFTYEQYF. Here the CDR3 DNA reads TGTGCCAGCAGTTTAAATAGCGGATTCACCTACGAGCAGTACTTC. The chain carries TRBV27 and TRBJ2-7; weak D call: TRBD2 (6 bases). The V gene lost 2 bases and the J gene lost 2 bases, with 13 bases spanning the gap. Germline lookup yields CDR1 MNHEY and CDR2 SMNVEV (reference sequence). The CDR3 runs to 15 residues.

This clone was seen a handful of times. The CDR3 is CASSLAGGHNEQFF. The CDR3 DNA is TGCGCCAGCAGCTTGGCCGGCGGTCACAATGAGCAGTTCTTC. The chain couples TRBV5-1 to TRBJ2-1; D unclear. V was clipped by 0 bases and J by 5 bases, with 9 bases between them. Germline V lookup: CDR1 SGHRS, CDR2 YFSETQ. The CDR3 spans 14 residues.

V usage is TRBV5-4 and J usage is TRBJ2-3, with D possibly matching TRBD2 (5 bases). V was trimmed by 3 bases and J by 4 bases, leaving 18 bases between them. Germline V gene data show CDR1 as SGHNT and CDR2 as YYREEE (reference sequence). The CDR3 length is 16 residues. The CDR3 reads CASSYRTGNFADTQYF. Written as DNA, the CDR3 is TGTGCCAGCAGCTATCGTACCGGGAATTTTGCAGATACGCAGTATTTT.

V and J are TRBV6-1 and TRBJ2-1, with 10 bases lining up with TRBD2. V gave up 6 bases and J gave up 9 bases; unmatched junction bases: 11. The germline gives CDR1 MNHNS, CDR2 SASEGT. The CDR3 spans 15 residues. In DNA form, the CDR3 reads TGTGCCAGCAGCCCTAGCGGGAGCCCTCGGGGTGAGCAGTTCTTC. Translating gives CASSPSGSPRGEQFF.

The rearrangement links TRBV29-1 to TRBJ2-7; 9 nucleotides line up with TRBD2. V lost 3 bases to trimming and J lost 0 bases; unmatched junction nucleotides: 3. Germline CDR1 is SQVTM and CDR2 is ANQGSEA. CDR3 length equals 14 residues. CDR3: CSVDGAGGSYEQYF. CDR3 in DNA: TGCAGCGTTGACGGAGCGGGAGGCTCCTACGAGCAGTACTTC.

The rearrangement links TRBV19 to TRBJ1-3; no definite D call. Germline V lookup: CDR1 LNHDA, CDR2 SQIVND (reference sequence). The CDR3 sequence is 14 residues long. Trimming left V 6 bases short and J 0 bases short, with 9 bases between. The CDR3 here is CASRDVYSGNTIYF. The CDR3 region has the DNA TGTGCCAGTAGGGACGTCTACTCTGGAAACACCATATATTTT.

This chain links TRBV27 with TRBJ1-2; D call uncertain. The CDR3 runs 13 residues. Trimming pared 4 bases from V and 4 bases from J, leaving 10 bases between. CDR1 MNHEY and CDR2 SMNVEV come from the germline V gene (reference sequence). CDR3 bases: TGTGCCAGCAGTTCGGGCCTGAGCTATGGCTACACCTTC. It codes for CASSSGLSYGYTF.

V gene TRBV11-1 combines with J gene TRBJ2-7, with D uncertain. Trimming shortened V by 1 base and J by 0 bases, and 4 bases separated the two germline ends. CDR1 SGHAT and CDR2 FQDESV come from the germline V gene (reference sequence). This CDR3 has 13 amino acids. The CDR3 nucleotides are TGTGCCAGCAGCTTAGGAGCCTCCTACGAGCAGTACTTC. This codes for CASSLGASYEQYF.

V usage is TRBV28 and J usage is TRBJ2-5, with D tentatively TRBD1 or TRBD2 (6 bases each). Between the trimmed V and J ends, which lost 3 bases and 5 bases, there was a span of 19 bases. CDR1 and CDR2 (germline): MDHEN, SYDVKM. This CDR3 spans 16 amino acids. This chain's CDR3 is CASSLGASGDRETQYF. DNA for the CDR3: TGTGCCAGCAGTTTGGGGGCCTCGGGGGATAGGGAGACCCAGTACTTC.

The CDR3 DNA follows: TGCGCCAGCAGTGGCAGACCTGACTATGGCTACACCTTC. Residues: CASSGRPDYGYTF. This sequence joins TRBV10-2 and TRBJ1-2; the D is unclear. The V end was cut by 4 bases, the J end by 3 bases, with 9 bases between. The germline V gene encodes CDR1 WSHSY and CDR2 SAAADI. This CDR3 has 13 amino acids.

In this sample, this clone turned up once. The CDR3 spells CSVEDRYGYTF. In DNA, the CDR3 is TGCAGCGTTGAAGATCGGTATGGCTACACCTTC. This chain connects TRBV29-1 to TRBJ1-2; D is undetermined. Germline V lookup: CDR1 SQVTM, CDR2 ANQGSEA. The germline V and J ends were trimmed by 0 bases and 5 bases, with 4 bases remaining between them. The CDR3 totals 11 residues.

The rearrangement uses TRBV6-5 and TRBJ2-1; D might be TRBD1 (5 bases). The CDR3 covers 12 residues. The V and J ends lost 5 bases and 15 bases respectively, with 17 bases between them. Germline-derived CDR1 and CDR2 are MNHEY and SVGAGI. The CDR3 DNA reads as TGTGCCAGCAGTCAACGGGCAGGGCTTGCGTTCTTC. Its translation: CASSQRAGLAFF.

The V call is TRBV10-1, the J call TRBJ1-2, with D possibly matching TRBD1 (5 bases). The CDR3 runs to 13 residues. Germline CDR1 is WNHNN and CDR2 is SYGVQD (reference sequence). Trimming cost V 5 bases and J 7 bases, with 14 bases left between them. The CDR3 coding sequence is TGCGCCAGCAGTCCAACCGGGGCGGGTGGCTACACCTTC. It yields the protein CASSPTGAGGYTF.

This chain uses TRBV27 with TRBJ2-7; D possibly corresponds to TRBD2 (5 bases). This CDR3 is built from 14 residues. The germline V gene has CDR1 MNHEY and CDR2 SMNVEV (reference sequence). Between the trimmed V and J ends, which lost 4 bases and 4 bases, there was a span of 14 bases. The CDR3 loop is CASSSSREVYEQYF. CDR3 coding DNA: TGTGCCAGCAGTTCTTCTCGGGAAGTATACGAGCAGTACTTC.

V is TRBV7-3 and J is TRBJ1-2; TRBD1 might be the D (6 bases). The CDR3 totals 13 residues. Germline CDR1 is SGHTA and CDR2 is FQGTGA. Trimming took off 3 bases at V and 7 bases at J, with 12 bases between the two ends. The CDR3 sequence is CASSFRDIRGYTF. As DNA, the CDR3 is TGTGCCAGCAGCTTCCGGGACATTCGTGGCTACACCTTC.

The CDR3 nucleotides read TGTGCCAGCAGTTTATACGGTGGACAGGACGCTCTCTACGAGCAGTACTTC. Residues: CASSLYGGQDALYEQYF. The gene calls are TRBV28 and TRBJ2-7; 7 bases are shared with TRBD1. The CDR3 extends over 17 amino acids. The trim removed 1 base at V and 3 bases at J, leaving 12 bases unmatched. Germline V gene data show CDR1 as MDHEN and CDR2 as SYDVKM. Drawing the rest from reference TRBV28 and TRBJ2-7, the complete variable domain is DVKVTQSSRYLVKRTGEKVFLECVQDMDHENMFWYRQDPGLGLRLIYFSYDVKMKEKGDIPEGYSVSREKKERFSLILESASTNQTSMYLCASSLYGGQDALYEQYFGPGTRLTVT.

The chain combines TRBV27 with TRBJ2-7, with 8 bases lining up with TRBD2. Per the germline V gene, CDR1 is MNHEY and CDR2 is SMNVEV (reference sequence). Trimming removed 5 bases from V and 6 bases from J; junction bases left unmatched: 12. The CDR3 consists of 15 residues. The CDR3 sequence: CASSPPPGGPREQYF. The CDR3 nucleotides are TGTGCCAGCAGTCCCCCGCCGGGAGGGCCGCGCGAGCAGTACTTC.

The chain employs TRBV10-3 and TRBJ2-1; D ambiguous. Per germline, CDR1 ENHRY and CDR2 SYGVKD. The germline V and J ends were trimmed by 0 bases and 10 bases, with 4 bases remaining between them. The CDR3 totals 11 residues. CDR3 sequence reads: CAISESGEQFF. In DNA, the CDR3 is TGTGCCATCAGTGAGTCCGGGGAGCAGTTCTTC.

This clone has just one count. The CDR3 DNA follows: TGTGCCAGTAGGCTAGCCGGGACTAGCGAAGACTACGAGCAGTACTTC. Encoded protein: CASRLAGTSEDYEQYF. V usage is TRBV19 and J usage is TRBJ2-7; 10 bases are a match to TRBD2. This CDR3 contains 16 residues. The germline V gene encodes CDR1 LNHDA and CDR2 SQIVND (reference sequence). Unmatched junction bases numbered 11, after V lost 6 bases and J lost 3 bases.